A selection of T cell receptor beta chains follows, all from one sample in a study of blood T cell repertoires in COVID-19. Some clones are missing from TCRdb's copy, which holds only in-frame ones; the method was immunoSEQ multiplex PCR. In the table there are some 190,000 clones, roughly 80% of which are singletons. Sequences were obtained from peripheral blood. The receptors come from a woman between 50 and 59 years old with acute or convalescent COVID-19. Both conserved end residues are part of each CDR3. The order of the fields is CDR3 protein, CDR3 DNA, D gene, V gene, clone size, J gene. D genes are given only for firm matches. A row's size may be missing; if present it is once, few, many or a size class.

CDR3: CASSSRLAEQNNEQFF; DNA: TGTGCCAGCAGCTCCAGACTAGCGGAACAAAACAATGAGCAGTTCTTC; D: TRBD2; V: TRBV11-3; size: .; J: TRBJ2-1
CDR3: CASRETAKNIQYF; DNA: TGTGCCAGCAGGGAGACAGCCAAAAACATTCAGTACTTC; D: .; V: TRBV18; size: .; J: TRBJ2-4
CDR3: CASSNRQPSSYNEQFF; DNA: TGCGCCAGCAGCAACCGACAGCCAAGCTCCTACAATGAGCAGTTCTTC; D: .; V: TRBV5-1; size: .; J: TRBJ2-1
CDR3: CASSQEFSGRDNEQFF; DNA: TGCGCCAGCAGCCAGGAATTTAGCGGGAGGGACAATGAGCAGTTCTTC; D: TRBD2; V: TRBV4-3; size: .; J: TRBJ2-1
CDR3: CASSPGTSGVSGANVLTF; DNA: TGTGCCAGTAGTCCTGGGACTAGCGGGGTCTCTGGGGCCAACGTCCTGACTTTC; D: TRBD2; V: TRBV19; size: .; J: TRBJ2-6
CDR3: CASSRHSGGPQDEQYF; DNA: TGTGCCAGCAGCCGACACTCGGGGGGGCCGCAGGACGAGCAGTACTTC; D: TRBD2; V: TRBV7-9; size: .; J: TRBJ2-7
CDR3: CASRLTSTGELFF; DNA: TGTGCCAGCAGGTTGACATCCACCGGGGAGCTGTTTTTT; D: .; V: TRBV5-4; size: .; J: TRBJ2-2
CDR3: CASSYSTGYEQYF; DNA: TGTGCCAGCAGTTACTCAACGGGCTACGAGCAGTACTTC; D: .; V: TRBV6-5; size: few; J: TRBJ2-7
CDR3: CASSPQTMNTEAFF; DNA: TGTGCCAGCAGCCCACAGACAATGAACACTGAAGCTTTCTTT; D: .; V: TRBV5-5; size: .; J: TRBJ1-1
CDR3: CATSDAAGLSNQPQHF; DNA: TGTGCCACCAGTGATGCAGCTGGGCTTAGCAATCAGCCCCAGCATTTT; D: .; V: TRBV24-1; size: few; J: TRBJ1-5
CDR3: CASSTTNNSPLHF; DNA: TGTGCCAGCAGTACAACTAACAATTCACCCCTCCACTTT; D: .; V: TRBV6-5; size: .; J: TRBJ1-6
CDR3: CASKRSGSTGELFF; DNA: TGTGCCAGCAAGCGTTCAGGGTCCACCGGGGAGCTGTTTTTT; D: .; V: TRBV2; size: few; J: TRBJ2-2